This TCR beta chain emerged from a study of T-cell reconstitution after alpha-beta-depleted transplantation in children (dated by TCRdb to about 2016). The study in broad terms: T-cell immune reconstitution after TCRalphabeta/CD19-depleted allogeneic hematopoietic cell transplantation in children was quantitatively tracked in the study by means of TCR repertoire profiling. What the research found in general, with its limitations: Over subsequent months, a decline in hyperexpanded clone frequencies was noted, and after one year, T-cell counts and TCRbeta diversity were mostly ascribed to newly produced T cells. In some patients, the high TCRbeta diversity seen at day 60 was put down to recipient T cells and intrathymic progenitors that had survived conditioning. Apparently early alphabetaT-cell count recovery about two months after transplant reportedly relied on only several hundred rapidly expanded clones derived from non-depleted graft cells.

Libraries were constructed by PCR. Sequenced on an Illumina HiSeq 2500. TCR library preparation used molecular barcoding, with unique molecular identifiers applied to normalize quantification of the TCRbeta repertoire. TCRdb handled the public reads itself, with Q25 trimming in fastp and clone calling in MiXCR, and kept productive beta chains. Every distinct CDR3 protein forms one entry, paired with its most common genes and DNA. Here the sample has just under 250,000 distinct CDR3 sequences; about 26% occur a single time. The ten largest make up about 2.8% of the sample. This clonotype came up a few times. Its target antigen remains unknown. Within one base of it there is no much larger clone, and no base qualities were kept. The CDR3 covers 13 residues, taking in both the cysteine and the phenylalanine. Just CDR3 DNA is preserved here, 39 bases in frame from base 1. V is pruned by 7 bases and J by 6 bases, leaving 6 bases of the junction without a gene match. The germline V gene (reference sequence) yields DFQATT for CDR1 and SNEGSKA for CDR2.

The treatment or condition label for this specimen denotes: allogeneic hematopoietic cell transplantation with graft depleted of TCRalphabeta T cells and CD19 B cells. The transplant recipients were children given TCRalphabeta/CD19-depleted allogeneic hematopoietic cell grafts. This receptor was taken from a girl aged 2-9 years with Fanconi anemia, due to receive a stem cell transplant. The chain is encoded by TRBV20-1 joined to TRBJ1-5; the junction holds 10 bases that match TRBD1. Sequenced material: PBMCs, taken before TCRalphabeta/CD19-depleted stem cell transplant. The CDR3 corresponds to CSVQGQGTQPQHF. The nucleotides are TGCAGTGTACAGGGACAGGGGACTCAGCCCCAGCATTTT.